This T cell receptor (beta chain) was profiled in a study of blood T cell repertoires in COVID-19. Study details: Samples taken during acute and convalescent COVID-19 were collected in the United States, Italy and Spain. The analysed material was cDNA or gDNA that came from T cells, B-cell-depleted T cells, or PBMCs.

The trim removed 5 bases at V and 5 bases at J, leaving 6 bases unmatched. Germline CDR1 LNHDA, CDR2 SQIVND (reference sequence). The CDR3 consists of 14 residues. The authors' processing: Cell counts per sample came from amplifying reference gene primers. TCRdb keeps only in-frame clones here, not all; method: immunoSEQ multiplex PCR. V, J and clone size reflect that table, while D and trimming were determined from the DNA. The sample carries approximately 210,000 clones, approximately 78% recorded once. V gene TRBV19 combines with J gene TRBJ1-5; 7 positions agree with TRBD1. This receptor was taken from a woman aged 40 to 50 with acute or convalescent COVID-19. Sequencing was done on a sample of peripheral blood. The CDR3 DNA reads as TGTGCCAGTAGTCTGTACAGGGGTGATCAGCCCCAGCATTTT. This translates into CASSLYRGDQPQHF.